This T cell receptor beta chain was profiled in a study of circulating CD8 cells and anti-PD-1 response in melanoma. At the level of the study: Response groups: complete/partial responders versus stable/progressive non-responders. Overall study results and limits: Clonotype sharing was highest between DPOS and TIGIT subsets. Published repertoire comparisons used only baseline and M1 samples from a small cohort with few responders.

TCR libraries were prepared from roughly 14 ng of total RNA with the QIAseq Immune Repertoire TCR panel. MiXCR, run by TCRdb on the reads, gives a single entry per CDR3 protein. Of 400 to 500 distinct CDR3 sequences listed, roughly 7.1% were seen once; the top ten hold more than 35%. Four subsets defined by PD-1 and/or TIGIT were sorted from live CD3+CD8+TCRalphabeta+ cells. By its share, this clonotype is medium-sized. As yet, its antigen is unknown. The receptor was derived from a human donor with melanoma. Sample: CD8+ T cells from PBMCs, taken at baseline or after one month of anti-PD-1 therapy (not recorded which).

CDR3 loop: CAISDPDRESTGELFF. The CDR3 DNA reads TGTGCCATCAGTGACCCGGACAGGGAGTCCACCGGGGAGCTGTTTTTT. The chain is built from TRBV10-3 and TRBJ2-2; 8 bases fit TRBD1. V shed 3 bases, J shed 4 bases, and the junction held 7 bases outside the gene matches. This CDR3 spans 16 amino acids. CDR1 is ENHRY and CDR2 is SYGVKD in the germline V gene.